These 4 T cell receptor beta chains originate from one sample sequenced in a study of blood T cell repertoires in COVID-19. The table came from immunoSEQ multiplex PCR; TCRdb's copy has only in-frame clones and leaves some out. Among about 240,000 clones listed, around 88% were seen once. What was sequenced was PBMCs or T cells enriched from blood (not recorded which). The receptors shown here come from a woman aged 30 to 39 who had recovered from COVID-19.

This chain joins TRBV30 and TRBJ1-2; 8 nucleotides align to TRBD1. The V segment lost 2 bases and the J segment 6 bases; nucleotides outside the gene matches: 8. Germline V gene data show CDR1 as GTSNPN and CDR2 as SVGIG (reference sequence). The CDR3 runs to 14 residues. CDR3 in DNA: TGTGCCTGGAGTACCGGGACAGGTCTTGATGGCTACACCTTC. Amino acid sequence: CAWSTGTGLDGYTF.

V and J are TRBV28 and TRBJ1-1; TRBD1 matches 9 bases. The CDR3 totals 17 residues. The V segment lost 4 bases and the J segment 2 bases; nucleotides outside the gene matches: 11. Germline loops: CDR1 MDHEN, CDR2 SYDVKM. The CDR3 DNA reads TGTGCCAGCAGTTGGGGACCGGGACAGGGTGGTAACACTGAAGCTTTCTTT. Its protein product is CASSWGPGQGGNTEAFF.

The chain has TRBV27 and TRBJ1-2; perhaps TRBD1 as D (5 bases). Germline V gives CDR1 MNHEY, CDR2 SMNVEV (reference sequence). The V end was cut by 5 bases, the J end by 0 bases, with 22 bases between. The CDR3 runs 18 residues. CDR3 DNA: TGTGCCAGCAGTGATGTCTTTAACCCCGGGACTACTAACTATGGCTACACCTTC. Its translation is CASSDVFNPGTTNYGYTF.

The gene calls are TRBV27 and TRBJ2-1, with D tentatively TRBD1 (5 bases). Germline V gene data show CDR1 as MNHEY and CDR2 as SMNVEV (reference sequence). Trimming pared 5 bases from V and 5 bases from J, leaving 13 bases between. CDR3 length equals 14 residues. This CDR3 reads CASSREVQDNEQFF. The CDR3 DNA follows: TGTGCCAGCAGTAGAGAGGTACAGGACAATGAGCAGTTCTTC.